Listed here are 2 T cell receptor beta chains from one sample, sequenced in a study of graft-versus-host responses after intestinal transplantation. TCRdb's table, derived via immunoSEQ multiplex PCR, lists solely in-frame clones and lacks some. The sample shows over 65,000 clones, 80% to 95% of them seen only once. The specimen was PBMCs, collected 98 days after intestinal transplantation. The receptors stem from a human patient who received an intestinal transplant, so some T cells may come from the graft donor.

V is TRBV19 and J is TRBJ2-3; 11 nucleotides line up with TRBD2. The CDR3 has 17 amino acids. From germline, CDR1 is LNHDA and CDR2 SQIVND (reference sequence). V trimming: 3 bases; J trimming: 4 bases; junction bases outside the gene matches: 9. The DNA for the CDR3 is TGTGCCAGTAGTATGCCCTTACTAGCGGGAGACCCAGATACGCAGTATTTT. This translates into CASSMPLLAGDPDTQYF.

This CDR3 reads CASRDGANYGYTF. CDR3 bases: TGTGCCAGCAGGGATGGGGCTAACTATGGCTACACCTTC. This chain uses TRBV9 with TRBJ1-2; D uncertain. The CDR3 spans 13 residues. Germline V gene sequence: CDR1 SGDLS, CDR2 YYNGEE. V was trimmed by 5 bases and J by 0 bases, leaving 8 bases between them. Looking up the rest from reference TRBV9 and TRBJ1-2 gives the full variable domain: DSGVTQTPKHLITATGQRVTLRCSPRSGDLSVYWYQQSLDQGLQFLIQYYNGEERAKGNILERFSAQQFPDLHSELNLSSLELGDSALYFCASRDGANYGYTFGSGTRLTVV.